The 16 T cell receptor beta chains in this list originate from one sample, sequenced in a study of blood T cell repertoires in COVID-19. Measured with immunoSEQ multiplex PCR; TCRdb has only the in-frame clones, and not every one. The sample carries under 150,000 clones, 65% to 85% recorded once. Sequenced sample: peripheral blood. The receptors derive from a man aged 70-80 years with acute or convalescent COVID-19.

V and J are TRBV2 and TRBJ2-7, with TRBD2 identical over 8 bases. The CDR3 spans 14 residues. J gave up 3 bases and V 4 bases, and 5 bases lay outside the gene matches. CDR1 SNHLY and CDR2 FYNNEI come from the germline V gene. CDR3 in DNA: TGTGCCAGCAGTGCCTCGGGGGGGAGCTACGAGCAGTACTTC. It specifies CASSASGGSYEQYF.

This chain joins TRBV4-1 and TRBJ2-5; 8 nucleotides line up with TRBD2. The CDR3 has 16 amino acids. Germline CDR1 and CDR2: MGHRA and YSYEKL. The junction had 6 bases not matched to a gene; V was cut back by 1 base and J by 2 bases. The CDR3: CASSQGITSGQETQYF. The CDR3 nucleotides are TGCGCCAGCAGCCAAGGGATAACTAGCGGACAAGAGACCCAGTACTTC.

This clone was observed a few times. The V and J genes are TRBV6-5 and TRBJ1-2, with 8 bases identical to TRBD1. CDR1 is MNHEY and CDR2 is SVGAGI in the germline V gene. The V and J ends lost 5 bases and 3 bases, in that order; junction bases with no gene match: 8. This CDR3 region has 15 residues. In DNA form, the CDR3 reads TGTGCCAGCAGTCAGGGGGCCTCCACTTACTATGGCTACACCTTC. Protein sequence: CASSQGASTYYGYTF.

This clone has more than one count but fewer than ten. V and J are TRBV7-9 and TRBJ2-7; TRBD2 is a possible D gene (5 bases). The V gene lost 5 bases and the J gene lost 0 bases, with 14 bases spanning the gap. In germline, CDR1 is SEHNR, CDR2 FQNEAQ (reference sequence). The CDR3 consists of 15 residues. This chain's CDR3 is CASSPFIDYSYEQYF. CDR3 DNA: TGTGCCAGCAGCCCCTTCATCGACTACTCCTACGAGCAGTACTTC.

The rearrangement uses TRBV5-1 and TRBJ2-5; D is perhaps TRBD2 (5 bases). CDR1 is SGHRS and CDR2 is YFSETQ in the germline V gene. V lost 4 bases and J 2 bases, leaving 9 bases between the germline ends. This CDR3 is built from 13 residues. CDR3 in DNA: TGCGCCAGCAGCCGGACTGCTCAAGAGACCCAGTACTTC. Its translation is CASSRTAQETQYF. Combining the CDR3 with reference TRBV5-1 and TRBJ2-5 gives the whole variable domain KAGVTQTPRYLIKTRGQQVTLSCSPISGHRSVSWYQQTPGQGLQFLFEYFSETQRNKGNFPGRFSGRQFSNSRSEMNVSTLELGDSALYLCASSRTAQETQYFGPGTRLLVL.

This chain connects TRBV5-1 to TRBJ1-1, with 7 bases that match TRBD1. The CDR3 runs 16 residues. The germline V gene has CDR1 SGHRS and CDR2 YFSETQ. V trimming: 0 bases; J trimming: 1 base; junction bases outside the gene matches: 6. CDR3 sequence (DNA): TGCGCCAGCAGCTTGGGGACAGGTTCTTCGAACACTGAAGCTTTCTTT. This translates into CASSLGTGSSNTEAFF.

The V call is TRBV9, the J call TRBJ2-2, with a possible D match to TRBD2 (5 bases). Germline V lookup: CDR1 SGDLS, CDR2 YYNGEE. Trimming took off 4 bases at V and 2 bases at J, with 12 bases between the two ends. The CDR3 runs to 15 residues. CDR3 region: CASSLGSVNTGELFF. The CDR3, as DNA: TGTGCCAGCAGCTTGGGTAGCGTTAACACCGGGGAGCTGTTTTTT.

The CDR3 DNA sequence: TGTGCCAGCAGTCGACAGGGGCGAAACACTGAAGCTTTCTTT. Amino acid sequence: CASSRQGRNTEAFF. The J gene is TRBJ1-1, the V gene TRBV2; 8 bases agree with TRBD1. This CDR3 is 14 amino acids long. Germline V CDR1 and CDR2: SNHLY, FYNNEI. V was clipped by 5 bases and J by 2 bases; unmatched bases: 4.

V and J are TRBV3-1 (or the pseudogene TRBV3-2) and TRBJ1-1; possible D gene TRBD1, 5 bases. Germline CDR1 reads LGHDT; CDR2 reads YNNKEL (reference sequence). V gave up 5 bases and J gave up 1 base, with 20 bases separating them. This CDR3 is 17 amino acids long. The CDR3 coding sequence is TGTGCCAGCAGCAAGCTCCGAACAGGAGGGCAGAACACTGAAGCTTTCTTT. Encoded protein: CASSKLRTGGQNTEAFF.

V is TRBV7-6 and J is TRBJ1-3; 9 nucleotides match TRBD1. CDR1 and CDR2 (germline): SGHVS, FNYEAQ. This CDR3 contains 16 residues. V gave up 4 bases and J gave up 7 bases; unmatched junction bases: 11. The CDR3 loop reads CASSSGDREGRNTIYF. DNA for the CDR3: TGTGCCAGCAGCTCAGGGGACAGGGAAGGGCGGAACACCATATATTTT.

The CDR3 DNA reads as TGTGCCAGCTCACCACCCACCGGGTCAATCCAAGAGACCCAGTACTTC. Its translation is CASSPPTGSIQETQYF. This sequence joins TRBV18 and TRBJ2-5, with unresolved D. Germline V gene data show CDR1 as KGHSH and CDR2 as LQKENI. CDR3 length equals 16 residues. Trimming cost V 0 bases and J 1 base, with 12 bases left between them.

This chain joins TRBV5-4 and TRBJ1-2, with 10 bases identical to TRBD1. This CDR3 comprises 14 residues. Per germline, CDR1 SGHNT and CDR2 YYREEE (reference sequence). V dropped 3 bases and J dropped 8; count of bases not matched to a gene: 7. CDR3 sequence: CASSSWDRGGGYTF. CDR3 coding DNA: TGTGCCAGCAGCTCTTGGGACAGGGGAGGAGGCTACACCTTC.

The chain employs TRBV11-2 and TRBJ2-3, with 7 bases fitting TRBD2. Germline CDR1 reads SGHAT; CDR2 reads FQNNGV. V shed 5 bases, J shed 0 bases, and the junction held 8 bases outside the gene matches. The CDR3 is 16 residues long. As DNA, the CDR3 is TGTGCCAGCAGCCTTGGGGGAGCGGGGAGCACAGATACGCAGTATTTT. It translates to CASSLGGAGSTDTQYF. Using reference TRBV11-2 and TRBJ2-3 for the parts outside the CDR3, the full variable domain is EAGVAQSPRYKIIEKRQSVAFWCNPISGHATLYWYQQILGQGPKLLIQFQNNGVVDDSQLPKDRFSAERLKGVDSTLKIQPAKLEDSAVYLCASSLGGAGSTDTQYFGPGTRLTVL.

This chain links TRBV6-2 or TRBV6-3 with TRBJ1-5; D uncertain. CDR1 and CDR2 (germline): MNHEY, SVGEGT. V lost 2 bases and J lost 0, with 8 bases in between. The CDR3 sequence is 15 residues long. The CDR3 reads CASSYIVNSNQPQHF. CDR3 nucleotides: TGTGCCAGCAGTTACATCGTTAATAGCAATCAGCCCCAGCATTTT.

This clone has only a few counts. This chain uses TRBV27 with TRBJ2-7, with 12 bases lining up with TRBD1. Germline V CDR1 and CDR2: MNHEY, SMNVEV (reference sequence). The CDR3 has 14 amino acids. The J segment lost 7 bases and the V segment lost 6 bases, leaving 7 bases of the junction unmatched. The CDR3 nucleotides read TGTGCCAGCAGACCGGGACAGGGGGCACGGGAGCAGTACTTC. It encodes CASRPGQGAREQYF.

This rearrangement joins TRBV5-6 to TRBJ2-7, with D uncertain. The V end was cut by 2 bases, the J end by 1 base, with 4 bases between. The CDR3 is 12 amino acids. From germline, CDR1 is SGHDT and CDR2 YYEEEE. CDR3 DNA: TGTGCCAGCAGCTTCGGTTCCTACGAGCAGTACTTC. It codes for CASSFGSYEQYF. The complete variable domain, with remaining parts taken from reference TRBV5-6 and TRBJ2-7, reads DAGVTQSPTHLIKTRGQQVTLRCSPKSGHDTVSWYQQALGQGPQFIFQYYEEEERQRGNFPDRFSGHQFPNYSSELNVNALLLGDSALYLCASSFGSYEQYFGPGTRLTVT.